The next 27 T cell receptor beta chains were all read from a single sample in a study of blood T cell repertoires in COVID-19. Sequencing was performed with immunoSEQ multiplex PCR; in TCRdb, only in-frame clones are kept and a portion is missing. The sample lists roughly 240,000 clones, 70% to 85% occurring once. Sequenced: peripheral blood. These receptor sequences come from a woman of 80 years or more with acute or convalescent COVID-19.

This clone was counted a few times. The rearrangement links TRBV7-8 to TRBJ1-2, with TRBD1 as a possible D gene (5 bases). Germline CDR1 SGHVS, CDR2 FQNEAQ. The CDR3 loop spans 16 amino acids. Trimming shortened V by 1 base and J by 5 bases, and 17 bases separated the two germline ends. The DNA for the CDR3 is TGTGCCAGCAGCTTAGTCCTCTCAGAAAGGGGTTATGGCTACACCTTC. Amino acids: CASSLVLSERGYGYTF.

The J gene is TRBJ2-1, the V gene TRBV4-2; 9 bases are a match to TRBD2. The CDR3 totals 17 residues. Germline V CDR1 and CDR2: LGHNA, YNFKEQ. With V trimmed by 0 bases and J by 0 bases, 3 bases remained unmatched. CDR3 sequence reads: CASSQDRTSVSYNEQFF. For the CDR3, the DNA is TGTGCCAGCAGCCAAGATAGGACTAGCGTCTCCTACAATGAGCAGTTCTTC.

The J gene is TRBJ1-2, the V gene TRBV4-1; 10 nucleotides line up with TRBD1. The ends lost 2 bases at V and 8 bases at J; junction bases unmatched: 11. Germline V gene data show CDR1 as MGHRA and CDR2 as YSYEKL. The CDR3 runs 16 residues. The CDR3 region has the DNA TGCGCCAGCAGCCAAACCGGGACAGGGGAAATGGAAGGCTACACCTTC. It yields the protein CASSQTGTGEMEGYTF.

This clone was counted a single time. The chain joins TRBV20-1 to TRBJ2-3; maybe TRBD2 (5 bases). This CDR3 has 14 amino acids. V lost 3 bases, J lost 4 bases, and 14 bases lay in between. Germline values: CDR1 DFQATT, CDR2 SNEGSKA (reference sequence). This CDR3 is CSASRADGADTQYF. CDR3 bases: TGCAGTGCTAGTCGAGCGGACGGGGCAGATACGCAGTATTTT.

The chain is built from TRBV28 and TRBJ1-4; 7 bases are shared with TRBD1. This CDR3 spans 14 amino acids. V trimming: 6 bases; J trimming: 11 bases; junction bases outside the gene matches: 12. CDR1 MDHEN and CDR2 SYDVKM come from the germline V gene. The CDR3 sequence is CASRRTGEGWKLFF. As DNA, the CDR3 is TGTGCCAGCAGACGTACAGGGGAAGGGTGGAAACTGTTTTTT.

The gene calls are TRBV5-1 and TRBJ2-1; TRBD1 is a possible D gene (5 bases). The germline CDR1 and CDR2 sequences are SGHRS and YFSETQ. Trimming took 0 bases from V and 4 from J, leaving 8 bases between them. This CDR3 contains 14 residues. DNA for the CDR3: TGCGCCAGCAGCTTGGGACAGTTGTACAATGAGCAGTTCTTC. The encoded protein is CASSLGQLYNEQFF.

This clone occurred once. The chain employs TRBV5-6 and TRBJ1-6; 7 positions agree with TRBD1. The CDR3 spans 15 residues. CDR1 is SGHDT and CDR2 is YYEEEE in the germline V gene. The V and J ends lost 0 bases and 14 bases, in that order; junction bases with no gene match: 11. The CDR3 loop reads CASSLAGRQGQTLHF. In DNA, the CDR3 is TGTGCCAGCAGCTTGGCGGGGCGACAGGGTCAAACCCTCCACTTT.

This chain links TRBV6-2 or TRBV6-3 with TRBJ2-7; D might be TRBD2 (5 bases). The CDR3 runs to 16 residues. Germline CDR1 is MNHEY and CDR2 is SVGEGT. V gave up 6 bases and J gave up 6 bases, with 24 bases separating them. This chain's CDR3 is CASSEEALKLGGEQYF. CDR3 nucleotides: TGTGCCAGCAGCGAGGAGGCGTTGAAGTTAGGAGGCGAGCAGTACTTC.

V is TRBV10-3 and J is TRBJ1-2; TRBD1 agrees at 8 bases. V lost 4 bases to trimming and J lost 3 bases; unmatched junction nucleotides: 4. The CDR3 covers 14 residues. Germline-derived CDR1 and CDR2 are ENHRY and SYGVKD. The CDR3: CAISAPTGDYGYTF. The CDR3 coding sequence is TGTGCCATCAGTGCCCCGACAGGGGACTATGGCTACACCTTC.

The chain uses TRBV7-9 and TRBJ1-5; the match to TRBD1 covers 8 bases. CDR1 is SEHNR, CDR2 FQNEAQ, per germline (reference sequence). V lost 2 bases, J lost 6 bases, and 9 bases stayed unmatched. CDR3 length: 16 residues. CDR3 sequence reads: CASSLSDRERGQPQHF. CDR3 DNA: TGTGCCAGCAGCTTATCGGACAGGGAAAGGGGTCAGCCCCAGCATTTT.

This clone was found a few times. This chain uses TRBV12-5 with TRBJ1-4, with no clear D. The CDR3 length is 13 residues. V was pared by 5 bases and J by 2 bases, with 6 bases between. The V gene's germline CDR1 is LGHNT and CDR2 FRNRAP. The CDR3 is CASGTGTNEKLFF. The DNA for the CDR3 is TGTGCTAGTGGTACGGGGACTAATGAAAAACTGTTTTTT. Looking up the rest from reference TRBV12-5 and TRBJ1-4 gives the full variable domain: DARVTQTPRHKVTEMGQEVTMRCQPILGHNTVFWYRQTMMQGLELLAYFRNRAPLDDSGMPKDRFSAEMPDATLATLKIQPSEPRDSAVYFCASGTGTNEKLFFGSGTQLSVL.

The rearrangement uses TRBV7-3 and TRBJ1-2; no definite D call. Deletions cut 1 base from V and 7 bases from J, with 10 bases between. The CDR3 is made up of 13 amino acids. Germline V CDR1 and CDR2: SGHTA, FQGTGA. The CDR3 reads CASSLKAGSGYTF. The CDR3 DNA sequence: TGTGCCAGCAGCTTAAAAGCGGGATCTGGCTACACCTTC.

This clone was found a few times. The chain is built from TRBV28 and TRBJ1-1; D is possibly TRBD1 (6 bases). Per germline, CDR1 MDHEN and CDR2 SYDVKM. There are 15 residues in the CDR3. Trimming removed 2 bases at V and 1 base at J, with 11 bases between. The DNA of the CDR3 is TGTGCCAGCAGTTTACGGGGGGCGTGGAACACTGAAGCTTTCTTT. Its protein product is CASSLRGAWNTEAFF.

This chain connects TRBV5-4 to TRBJ1-3; unclear D gene. This CDR3 is built from 15 residues. The V gene lost 0 bases and the J gene lost 0 bases, with 7 bases spanning the gap. The germline V gene encodes CDR1 SGHNT and CDR2 YYREEE (reference sequence). CDR3 region: CASSLGPSSGNTIYF. Here the CDR3 DNA reads TGTGCCAGCAGCTTGGGGCCTTCCTCTGGAAACACCATATATTTT.

The chain has TRBV5-6 and TRBJ2-1, with 9 bases lining up with TRBD1. The CDR3 has 16 amino acids. The germline gives CDR1 SGHDT, CDR2 YYEEEE. V trimming: 2 bases; J trimming: 0 bases; junction bases outside the gene matches: 3. The DNA for the CDR3 is TGTGCCAGCAGCTTAATGGGACAGGGCTCCTACAATGAGCAGTTCTTC. The encoded protein is CASSLMGQGSYNEQFF.

The chain carries TRBV7-9 and TRBJ2-2, with D hard to call. The length of the CDR3 is 15 residues. V lost 5 bases, J lost 5 bases, and 15 bases lay in between. The germline V gene has CDR1 SEHNR and CDR2 FQNEAQ (reference sequence). CDR3 protein: CASSHPSRQTGELFF. The CDR3 coding sequence is TGTGCCAGCAGCCACCCCAGTAGACAAACCGGGGAGCTGTTTTTT.

V usage is TRBV7-9 and J usage is TRBJ2-5; 9 positions agree with TRBD2. Germline CDR1 is SEHNR and CDR2 is FQNEAQ (reference sequence). V was clipped by 5 bases and J by 0 bases; unmatched bases: 7. This CDR3 has 16 residues. CDR3 DNA sequence: TGTGCCAGCAGCCCTAGGGCTAGCGGGAACCAAGAGACCCAGTACTTC. Translated: CASSPRASGNQETQYF.

The chain uses TRBV20-1 and TRBJ2-7; 8 bases align to TRBD2. The V gene's germline CDR1 is DFQATT and CDR2 SNEGSKA (reference sequence). CDR3 size: 13 residues. Trimming took 3 bases from V and 3 from J; bases not matched to a gene: 4. The CDR3, as DNA: TGCAGTGCTAGTACGGGAGGGATCTACGAGCAGTACTTC. Translating gives CSASTGGIYEQYF.

The chain employs TRBV19 and TRBJ2-2; no definite D call. The V end lost 5 bases, the J end lost 7 bases, and 14 bases lay between the germline ends. This CDR3 spans 14 amino acids. The germline V gene has CDR1 LNHDA and CDR2 SQIVND (reference sequence). The CDR3 region has the DNA TGTGCCAGTAGTCCCGCTCGGTGGTTCGGGGAGCTGTTTTTT. Protein product: CASSPARWFGELFF. The full variable domain, rest sourced from reference TRBV19 and TRBJ2-2, is DGGITQSPKYLFRKEGQNVTLSCEQNLNHDAMYWYRQDPGQGLRLIYYSQIVNDFQKGDIAEGYSVSREKKESFPLTVTSAQKNPTAFYLCASSPARWFGELFFGEGSRLTVL.

The CDR3 DNA is TGTGCCAGCAGTTACTCGACAGGGACAGGGTTCGGGGAGCTGTTTTTT. Amino acid sequence: CASSYSTGTGFGELFF. The V gene is TRBV6-2 or TRBV6-3, the J gene TRBJ2-2; 9 bases line up with TRBD1. Germline CDR1 reads MNHEY; CDR2 reads SVGEGT. The CDR3 runs 16 residues. V trimming: 0 bases; J trimming: 7 bases; junction bases outside the gene matches: 6.

V and J are TRBV2 and TRBJ2-6; possible D gene TRBD1, 6 bases. CDR1 is SNHLY, CDR2 FYNNEI, per germline. The germline V and J ends were trimmed by 4 bases and 4 bases, with 11 bases remaining between them. The CDR3 covers 15 residues. The CDR3 loop is CASSGGQFGANVLTF. CDR3 coding DNA: TGTGCCAGCAGTGGAGGACAGTTCGGGGCCAACGTCCTGACTTTC.

The chain recombines TRBV27 with TRBJ1-3; 11 bases map to TRBD1. Germline-derived CDR1 and CDR2 are MNHEY and SMNVEV (reference sequence). J lost 1 base, V lost 3 bases, and 5 bases had no gene match. The CDR3 is 17 amino acids. In DNA form, the CDR3 reads TGTGCCAGCAGTTTCGGACAGGGGGCTTCTTCTGGAAACACCATATATTTT. Protein sequence: CASSFGQGASSGNTIYF.

The V and J genes are TRBV10-3 and TRBJ2-7, with TRBD2 matching 16 bases. CDR1 ENHRY and CDR2 SYGVKD come from the germline V gene. There are 16 residues in the CDR3. The V and J ends lost 3 bases and 7 bases, in that order; junction bases with no gene match: 6. The CDR3 reads CAISEPGLAGGHEQYF. The CDR3 DNA sequence: TGTGCCATCAGTGAACCGGGACTAGCGGGGGGGCATGAGCAGTACTTC.

The chain links TRBV7-8 to TRBJ1-1; D unclear. V lost 5 bases, J lost 0 bases, and 13 bases lay in between. The CDR3 contains 15 residues. The germline V gene has CDR1 SGHVS and CDR2 FQNEAQ. CDR3 sequence (DNA): TGTGCCAGCAGCCCAAGAGCGGGGTTGAACACTGAAGCTTTCTTT. Protein: CASSPRAGLNTEAFF.

J is TRBJ1-2 and V is TRBV12-3 or TRBV12-4, with a possible D match to TRBD1 (5 bases). This CDR3 spans 11 amino acids. Deletions cut 6 bases from V and 8 bases from J, with 10 bases between. CDR3 bases: TGTGCCAGCAGCCCACGACAGGGCTACACCTTC. It encodes CASSPRQGYTF.

V usage is TRBV28 and J usage is TRBJ1-2; 8 bases align to TRBD1. The CDR3 length is 12 residues. Germline V gene lookup returns CDR1 MDHEN and CDR2 SYDVKM. Trimming took 9 bases from V and 8 from J; bases not matched to a gene: 8. CDR3 nucleotide sequence: TGTGCCAGTAAGGACAGGGTACGCGGCTACACCTTC. Translating it yields CASKDRVRGYTF.

Here the CDR3 DNA reads TGTGCCAGCCTACAGGGAAACACTGAAGCTTTCTTT. Its protein product is CASLQGNTEAFF. The chain recombines TRBV6-6 with TRBJ1-1; tentatively, D is TRBD1 (6 bases). In germline, CDR1 is MNHNY, CDR2 SVGAGI (reference sequence). The CDR3 extends over 12 amino acids. V shed 8 bases and J shed 2 bases, with 9 bases lying between them.